A selection of T cell receptor beta chains follows, all from one sample in a study of CD8 T cells in ankylosing spondylitis. In TCRdb, the 5' RACE reads were re-called with MiXCR into one record per CDR3 protein. The repertoire holds a few hundred thousand distinct CDR3 sequences, 20% to 25% seen once, with around 17% in the top ten. Sequenced: blood, either unsorted or a sorted T cell fraction (not recorded which). These receptors were taken from a male donor with ankylosing spondylitis. Both conserved end residues are part of each CDR3. A D gene is named only where the DNA matches it firmly. Only part of the rows carry a size: once, few, many, or a class if the clone is expanded.

cdr3_nt cdr3_aa j_call v_call clone_size d_call
TGTGCCATCACCGCGGGACAGGGAAATGGCTACACCTTC CAITAGQGNGYTF TRBJ1-2 TRBV10-3 - TRBD1
TGCAGTGCTAGAGGGGCTCGGAATGAGCAGTTCTTC CSARGARNEQFF TRBJ2-1 TRBV20-1 - -
TGTGCCACCCAGGGGACAGGTAACGTCGACTATGGCTACACCTTC CATQGTGNVDYGYTF TRBJ1-2 TRBV2 - TRBD1
TGTGCCATCTCTGGGGCCAACGTCCTGACTTTC CAISGANVLTF TRBJ2-6 TRBV10-3 few -
TGTGTCACCAGCAGGGCGGCTCTGTCCCACGAGCAGTACTTC CVTSRAALSHEQYF TRBJ2-7 TRBV15 - -
TGTGCCAGCAGCACCCGACTAACTAATGAAAAACTGTTTTTT CASSTRLTNEKLFF TRBJ1-4 TRBV7-2 few -
TGTGCCAGCAGTTTAGGTAGCGGGAGGTTGTCCGGGGAGCTGTTTTTT CASSLGSGRLSGELFF TRBJ2-2 TRBV12-3/TRBV12-4 few TRBD2
TGCAGTGCACTAACTAGCGGGAGGCGATACGAGCAGTACTTC CSALTSGRRYEQYF TRBJ2-7 TRBV20-1 - TRBD2
TGTGCCAGCAGTTTAGGGCAGGGGGGGTTGACCCAGTACTTC CASSLGQGGLTQYF TRBJ2-5 TRBV12-3/TRBV12-4 - -
TGTGCCAGCAGTGAATGGGAAAGAATAAGGGCCAATGAGCAGTTCTTC CASSEWERIRANEQFF TRBJ2-1 TRBV25-1 - -
TGCAGTGCTTCGGAGACAAGGGATTCACCCCTCCACTTT CSASETRDSPLHF TRBJ1-6 TRBV20-1 few -
TGTGCCAGCAGCCCCGAGGGGCAGGACCCTTGGAATGAGCAGTTCTTC CASSPEGQDPWNEQFF TRBJ2-1 TRBV11-1 few -
TGTGCCAGCAGCGTAGTCGGTATTGATGAGCAGTTCTTC CASSVVGIDEQFF TRBJ2-1 TRBV9 - -
TGTGCCAGCTCACCGGAGATTAGCACAGATACGCAGTATTTT CASSPEISTDTQYF TRBJ2-3 TRBV18 few -
TGTGCCACCAGCAGAGATCCGGTGGCCGAGGGCTACACCTTC CATSRDPVAEGYTF TRBJ1-2 TRBV15 - -
TGTGCCAGCAGCTATGGGACAGGGGCTAACACCGGGGAGCTGTTTTTT CASSYGTGANTGELFF TRBJ2-2 TRBV12-3/TRBV12-4 many TRBD1
TGTGCCAGCAGTTACTCGCCTAGCGGGAGAATCGGGGAGCTGTTTTTT CASSYSPSGRIGELFF TRBJ2-2 TRBV6-2/TRBV6-3 - TRBD2
TGTGCCAGCTCACCAGGTTTAGCGGGCACTGAAGCTTTCTTT CASSPGLAGTEAFF TRBJ1-1 TRBV18 - -
TGCGCCAGCAGCTTGGAGGACAGGGGGCACGATGAGCAGTTCTTC CASSLEDRGHDEQFF TRBJ2-1 TRBV5-1 - TRBD1
TGTGCCAGCAGCTTAGCAAGTGTCGTCAATGAGCAGTTCTTC CASSLASVVNEQFF TRBJ2-1 TRBV7-8 - -
TGCAGTGCTAGCCCTGACGGGAGCCAAGAGACCCAGTACTTC CSASPDGSQETQYF TRBJ2-5 TRBV20-1 few -
TGCAGCGTTCGAGGACAGGGAGGGTACGAGCAGTACTTC CSVRGQGGYEQYF TRBJ2-7 TRBV29-1 few -
TGCGCCAGCAGCTCCCTTCGGGGGCCGGAGGGGTACGAGCAGTACTTC CASSSLRGPEGYEQYF TRBJ2-7 TRBV5-1 - -
TGTGCCAGCAGCTTTTCAGGGAGTGGCTACACCTTC CASSFSGSGYTF TRBJ1-2 TRBV11-2 - -
TGTGCCAGCAGGCAACAGGCCGACTCCTACGAGCAGTACTTC CASRQQADSYEQYF TRBJ2-7 TRBV12-3/TRBV12-4 many -
TGTGCCAGCAGTGTCGGGGGGAATGTTAAAAGCACTGAAGCTTTCTTT CASSVGGNVKSTEAFF TRBJ1-1 TRBV6-1 few -
TGTGCCAGCAGTGACGTCGGCAGGGATTCTAATGAAAAACTGTTTTTT CASSDVGRDSNEKLFF TRBJ1-4 TRBV25-1 - -
TGTGCCAGCAGTTCGACAATTAATGGACTAGCAGATACGCAGTATTTT CASSSTINGLADTQYF TRBJ2-3 TRBV27 few TRBD2
TGCAGTGCCAACCCTGGGCAGGGTAACTCCTACGAGCAGTACTTC CSANPGQGNSYEQYF TRBJ2-7 TRBV20-1 - -
TGTGCCAGCAGTGAAGCGTTGTGGTTCAATGAGCAGTTCTTC CASSEALWFNEQFF TRBJ2-1 TRBV2 - -
TGTGCCAGCTCACCATTAGGACTCAATCAGCCCCAGCATTTT CASSPLGLNQPQHF TRBJ1-5 TRBV18 - -
TGCGCCAGCAGCTTGGATGGGGATTCTAGCACAGATACGCAGTATTTT CASSLDGDSSTDTQYF TRBJ2-3 TRBV5-1 - -
TGTGCCAGCGGAGAAGGGGAAAACATTCAGTACTTC CASGEGENIQYF TRBJ2-4 TRBV28 few -
TGTGCCAGCAGTTTAAGGACAGGGGGCTACACCTTC CASSLRTGGYTF TRBJ1-2 TRBV12-3/TRBV12-4 - TRBD1
TGTGCCAGCAGCCAAGATAGAACAGGGTGGCAGCCCCAGCATTTT CASSQDRTGWQPQHF TRBJ1-5 TRBV3-1 - -
TGTGCCAGCAGCTTCGGACTAGTTGGCGAGACCCAGTACTTC CASSFGLVGETQYF TRBJ2-5 TRBV11-2 few TRBD2
TGTGCCATCAGTGAGTCCGGGCAGCCTGGGGAACGTACGCAGTATTTT CAISESGQPGERTQYF TRBJ2-3 TRBV10-3 few -
TGTGCCAGCAGTCCGTCGACAGGGACCTTCGATCAGCCCCAGCATTTT CASSPSTGTFDQPQHF TRBJ1-5 TRBV6-2/TRBV6-3 - TRBD1
TGCAGTGCGCTGATAGGCAGGAATAGCAATCAGCCCCAGCATTTT CSALIGRNSNQPQHF TRBJ1-5 TRBV20-1 few -
TGTGCCAGCTCACCACGTCCATCTGGAAACACCATATATTTT CASSPRPSGNTIYF TRBJ1-3 TRBV18 - -
TGTGCCAGCAGCCCCACACGGGACAGGACTTATGGCTACACCTTC CASSPTRDRTYGYTF TRBJ1-2 TRBV7-2 many TRBD1
TGCAGTGCTAGAGGTGGACTAGCGGGTACCCCACCAAGCACAGATACGCAGTATTTT CSARGGLAGTPPSTDTQYF TRBJ2-3 TRBV20-1 - TRBD2
TGTGCCAGCAGCTTAGTACAGGGGAGAGATGAGACCCAGTACTTC CASSLVQGRDETQYF TRBJ2-5 TRBV7-2 - TRBD1
TGTGCCATCAGTGAGTCCGCAGGGGGCTGGGACATTCAGTACTTC CAISESAGGWDIQYF TRBJ2-4 TRBV10-3 few TRBD1
TGTGCCAGTAGTATAGACTCCGACTCTGGAAACACCATATATTTT CASSIDSDSGNTIYF TRBJ1-3 TRBV19 few -
TGTGCCAGCAGCTTCTCGGGACTTTCCGGGGAGCTGTTTTTT CASSFSGLSGELFF TRBJ2-2 TRBV7-6 few -